A single sample gave rise to the 31 T cell receptor beta chains below, sequenced in a study of shared clonotypes between healthy human individuals. Measured with immunoSEQ multiplex PCR; TCRdb has only the in-frame clones, and not every one. The table lists some 1.5 million clones, approximately 98% of them singletons, with about 0.4% in the top ten. The specimen was naive CD4+ T cells sorted from blood. Noted subset: CD45RA+ positively selected. Receptors originate from a man younger than 45 in good health.

V usage is TRBV27 and J usage is TRBJ2-5; a weak D match, TRBD1 (6 bases). Trimming left V 8 bases short and J 5 bases short, with 12 bases between. Germline V gene data show CDR1 as MNHEY and CDR2 as SMNVEV (reference sequence). The CDR3 totals 12 residues. The CDR3 here is CASAFTGETQYF. The DNA of the CDR3 is TGTGCCAGCGCATTCACAGGGGAGACCCAGTACTTC.

Note on this clone: Additional DNA sequences in this sample encode the identical CDR3. The V gene is TRBV18, the J gene TRBJ1-4; D is possibly TRBD1 (5 bases). V lost 0 bases and J 4 bases, leaving 9 bases between the germline ends. The CDR3 has 15 residues. The V gene's germline CDR1 is KGHSH and CDR2 LQKENI. The DNA of the CDR3 is TGTGCCAGCTCACCACCGGGGGTGGGTAATGAAAAACTGTTTTTT. Its translation is CASSPPGVGNEKLFF.

The CDR3 loop reads CASSLSLRAEQYF. Written as DNA, the CDR3 is TGTGCCAGCAGCTTATCCCTAAGGGCCGAGCAGTACTTC. V and J are TRBV7-8 and TRBJ2-7; no reliable D call. This CDR3 spans 13 amino acids. The germline V gene encodes CDR1 SGHVS and CDR2 FQNEAQ. V lost 2 bases and J 6 bases, leaving 11 bases between the germline ends.

The chain links TRBV7-8 to TRBJ2-1, with a tentative D call TRBD2 (5 bases). V shed 1 base and J shed 2 bases, with 9 bases lying between them. The CDR3 contains 15 residues. From germline, CDR1 is SGHVS and CDR2 FQNEAQ. The CDR3 coding sequence is TGTGCCAGCAGCTTAGTTAGACTACCCTACAATGAGCAGTTCTTC. Its protein product is CASSLVRLPYNEQFF.

V usage is TRBV14 and J usage is TRBJ2-1; the match to TRBD1 covers 7 bases. The CDR3 runs 17 residues. V shed 0 bases and J 0 bases; nucleotides not matched to a gene: 5. Germline assignment: CDR1 SGHDN and CDR2 FVKESK. The CDR3 sequence: CASSQEGQEFSYNEQFF. In nucleotides, the CDR3 is TGTGCCAGCAGCCAAGAAGGACAGGAGTTCTCCTACAATGAGCAGTTCTTC.

The gene calls are TRBV28 and TRBJ1-5, with TRBD1 identical over 7 bases. This CDR3 region has 15 residues. Germline loops: CDR1 MDHEN, CDR2 SYDVKM. V dropped 5 bases and J dropped 2; count of bases not matched to a gene: 6. In DNA, the CDR3 is TGTGCCAGCAGTCCCAGGGGGGTGGGCAATCAGCCCCAGCATTTT. The encoded protein is CASSPRGVGNQPQHF.

J is TRBJ2-7 and V is TRBV29-1, with 9 bases aligning to TRBD1. The V gene end was trimmed by 4 bases and the J gene end by 5 bases; junction bases not matched to a gene: 6. The CDR3 consists of 13 residues. Germline CDR1 reads SQVTM; CDR2 reads ANQGSEA. CDR3 loop: CSVGGTGRNEQYF. In DNA form, the CDR3 reads TGCAGCGTTGGAGGGACAGGGAGGAACGAGCAGTACTTC.

In its sample, this clone was seen once. The V call is TRBV2, the J call TRBJ1-5, with TRBD1 as a possible D gene (5 bases). CDR1 is SNHLY, CDR2 FYNNEI, per germline. V was shortened by 3 bases and J by 5 bases, with 8 bases between the two germline ends. The CDR3 loop spans 13 amino acids. CDR3 DNA: TGTGCCAGCAGTGACCAGGGTTATCAGCCCCAGCATTTT. This encodes CASSDQGYQPQHF.

The chain links TRBV7-8 to TRBJ2-1, with D tentatively TRBD1 (5 bases). V lost 5 bases, J lost 1 base, and 21 bases lay in between. Germline assignment: CDR1 SGHVS and CDR2 FQNEAQ. The CDR3 spans 18 residues. For the CDR3, the DNA is TGTGCCAGCAGCCCGACAGCCACCCTACTCGTTTCCTACAATGAGCAGTTCTTC. Translated, it gives CASSPTATLLVSYNEQFF.

As for this clone: Other DNA sequences in this sample translate to the same CDR3. The V gene is TRBV4-1, the J gene TRBJ2-7; D remains ambiguous. Germline CDR1 MGHRA, CDR2 YSYEKL. Trimming took off 1 base at V and 7 bases at J, with 8 bases between the two ends. This CDR3 comprises 12 residues. CDR3 sequence: CASSQVMDEQYF. CDR3 nucleotides: TGCGCCAGCAGCCAAGTTATGGATGAGCAGTACTTC.

The V and J genes are TRBV5-1 and TRBJ2-1; no clear D. The CDR3 runs 13 residues. Trimming took 0 bases from V and 5 from J, leaving 6 bases between them. Germline lookup yields CDR1 SGHRS and CDR2 YFSETQ. The CDR3 region has the DNA TGCGCCAGCAGCTTGGGATCTAACAATGAGCAGTTCTTC. Protein sequence: CASSLGSNNEQFF. The full variable domain, in which reference TRBV5-1 and TRBJ2-1 provide the parts outside the CDR3, is KAGVTQTPRYLIKTRGQQVTLSCSPISGHRSVSWYQQTPGQGLQFLFEYFSETQRNKGNFPGRFSGRQFSNSRSEMNVSTLELGDSALYLCASSLGSNNEQFFGPGTRLTVL.

The rearrangement links TRBV2 to TRBJ1-5; D not resolved. Trimming cost V 7 bases and J 0 bases, with 7 bases left between them. Germline V CDR1 and CDR2: SNHLY, FYNNEI. The CDR3 runs to 13 residues. In nucleotides, the CDR3 is TGTGCCAGCACTCCGGATAGCAATCAGCCCCAGCATTTT. Translation gives CASTPDSNQPQHF.

The chain carries TRBV29-1 and TRBJ1-1; D perhaps matches TRBD1 (5 bases). Trimming took 5 bases from V and 5 from J, leaving 18 bases between them. The CDR3 has 14 amino acids. Germline assignment: CDR1 SQVTM and CDR2 ANQGSEA. For the CDR3, the DNA is TGCAGCGTTACCCGCAGGGATGGGTGGACTGAAGCTTTCTTT. This gives the protein CSVTRRDGWTEAFF. Full variable domain (missing parts from reference TRBV29-1 and TRBJ1-1): SAVISQKPSRDICQRGTSLTIQCQVDSQVTMMFWYRQQPGQSLTLIATANQGSEATYESGFVIDKFPISRPNLTFSTLTVSNMSPEDSSIYLCSVTRRDGWTEAFFGQGTRLTVV.

The rearrangement joins TRBV19 to TRBJ1-1, with D hard to call. CDR1 is LNHDA, CDR2 SQIVND, per germline (reference sequence). V was shortened by 7 bases and J by 3 bases, with 18 bases between the two germline ends. The CDR3 spans 15 residues. The CDR3 region is CASIKGPVWDTEAFF. The DNA for the CDR3 is TGTGCCAGTATCAAGGGCCCTGTATGGGACACTGAAGCTTTCTTT.

The J gene is TRBJ2-2, the V gene TRBV29-1; D might be TRBD1 or TRBD2, each matching 5 bases. Looked up from germline, CDR1 is SQVTM and CDR2 is ANQGSEA. This CDR3 spans 14 amino acids. V was cut by 7 bases and J by 3 bases, with 15 bases left in between. The CDR3 bases are TGCAGCGCGGGGCAGGGTATGGACACCGGGGAGCTGTTTTTT. This codes for CSAGQGMDTGELFF.

Concerning this clone itself: Other DNA sequences in the sample encode the same CDR3. The V call is TRBV7-2, the J call TRBJ1-5; 7 bases are shared with TRBD1. The CDR3 has 15 residues. Trimming removed 1 base from V and 2 bases from J; junction bases left unmatched: 2. Germline CDR1 and CDR2: SGHTA and FQGNSA. The CDR3 region is CASSLVGGGNQPQHF. The CDR3 DNA reads TGTGCCAGCAGCTTAGTAGGGGGCGGCAATCAGCCCCAGCATTTT.

This clone has just one count. This sequence joins TRBV7-2 and TRBJ2-7, with 7 bases that match TRBD1. CDR3 size: 14 residues. The germline gives CDR1 SGHTA, CDR2 FQGNSA. The V and J ends lost 1 base and 3 bases, in that order; junction bases with no gene match: 3. The CDR3, as DNA: TGTGCCAGCAGCTTAGAGGGGGCGATCTACGAGCAGTACTTC. Translation: CASSLEGAIYEQYF. Together with reference TRBV7-2 and TRBJ2-7, the CDR3 gives the full variable domain: GAGVSQSPSNKVTEKGKDVELRCDPISGHTALYWYRQSLGQGLEFLIYFQGNSAPDKSGLPSDRFSAERTGGSVSTLTIQRTQQEDSAVYLCASSLEGAIYEQYFGPGTRLTVT.

The chain carries TRBV9 and TRBJ2-7; D is possibly TRBD1 or TRBD2 (5 bases each). Trimming shortened V by 0 bases and J by 4 bases, and 14 bases separated the two germline ends. The CDR3 extends over 15 amino acids. Per germline, CDR1 SGDLS and CDR2 YYNGEE. DNA for the CDR3: TGTGCCAGCAGCGTAGGAGGGGCGGCTAGTTACGAGCAGTACTTC. This sequence encodes CASSVGGAASYEQYF.

V usage is TRBV7-9 and J usage is TRBJ2-3; possibly TRBD1 for D (6 bases). The V gene lost 1 base and the J gene lost 4 bases, with 12 bases spanning the gap. Germline V gene lookup returns CDR1 SEHNR and CDR2 FQNEAQ (reference sequence). The length of the CDR3 is 15 residues. The CDR3 coding sequence is TGTGCCAGCAGCTTAGACAGGGTTGGGCCAGATACGCAGTATTTT. It specifies CASSLDRVGPDTQYF. Using reference TRBV7-9 and TRBJ2-3 for the parts outside the CDR3, the full variable domain is DTGVSQNPRHKITKRGQNVTFRCDPISEHNRLYWYRQTLGQGPEFLTYFQNEAQLEKSRLLSDRFSAERPKGSFSTLEIQRTEQGDSAMYLCASSLDRVGPDTQYFGPGTRLTVL.

This clone occurred once. The chain is built from TRBV29-1 and TRBJ2-1, with 9 bases identical to TRBD1. Unmatched junction bases numbered 14, after V lost 4 bases and J lost 16 bases. Germline assignment: CDR1 SQVTM and CDR2 ANQGSEA. The CDR3 contains 13 residues. CDR3 nucleotide sequence: TGCAGCGTTGCGTTCGTACAGGGGGCACCCCAATTCTTC. Translation gives CSVAFVQGAPQFF.

The chain uses TRBV6-5 and TRBJ2-7; the D gene is possibly TRBD2 (6 bases). Germline V CDR1 and CDR2: MNHEY, SVGAGI. V lost 5 bases and J lost 2, with 13 bases in between. This CDR3 has 14 amino acids. CDR3 nucleotide sequence: TGTGCCAGCAGTCCCGTACTAGCAGCCTACGAGCAGTACTTC. Translation gives CASSPVLAAYEQYF.

This sequence joins TRBV18 and TRBJ2-5, with TRBD1 identical over 8 bases. The germline CDR1 and CDR2 sequences are KGHSH and LQKENI. V shed 6 bases, J shed 4 bases, and the junction held 10 bases outside the gene matches. CDR3 length: 15 residues. CDR3 region: CASSLTRTGLETQYF. CDR3 bases: TGTGCCAGCTCCCTTACCCGGACAGGGTTAGAGACCCAGTACTTC.

V usage is TRBV6-1 and J usage is TRBJ2-1; unclear D gene. Germline V CDR1 and CDR2: MNHNS, SASEGT. The CDR3 loop spans 14 amino acids. V lost 0 bases and J lost 7, with 10 bases in between. The CDR3: CASSEAMGWNEQFF. The CDR3 nucleotides read TGTGCCAGCAGTGAAGCGATGGGGTGGAATGAGCAGTTCTTC.

CDR3 sequence reads: CAWSNRDRGLSEKLFF. CDR3 bases: TGTGCCTGGAGTAACCGGGACAGGGGGTTGAGTGAAAAACTGTTTTTT. This rearrangement joins TRBV30 to TRBJ1-4, with TRBD1 matching 11 bases. The CDR3 is made up of 16 amino acids. Unmatched junction bases numbered 9, after V lost 2 bases and J lost 7 bases. The V gene's germline CDR1 is GTSNPN and CDR2 SVGIG (reference sequence).

The gene calls are TRBV5-1 and TRBJ2-5; 8 bases map to TRBD2. Germline loops: CDR1 SGHRS, CDR2 YFSETQ. V trimming: 0 bases; J trimming: 0 bases; junction bases outside the gene matches: 1. The CDR3 consists of 15 residues. In DNA, the CDR3 is TGCGCCAGCAGCTTGGTGGGACTAGACCAAGAGACCCAGTACTTC. The encoded protein is CASSLVGLDQETQYF.

This clone was found once. Here the CDR3 reads CSVTGDTSTDTQYF. DNA for the CDR3: TGCAGCGTTACAGGGGACACTAGCACAGATACGCAGTATTTT. This chain connects TRBV29-1 to TRBJ2-3; 7 positions match TRBD1. CDR1 and CDR2 (germline): SQVTM, ANQGSEA. The CDR3 spans 14 residues. V lost 5 bases and J lost 0; bases outside the gene matches: 5.

CDR3 in DNA: TGTGCCAGCAGCTCGTCTAATGAAAAACTGTTTTTT. Translating gives CASSSSNEKLFF. This sequence joins TRBV7-9 and TRBJ1-4; unclear D gene. CDR1 and CDR2 (germline): SEHNR, FQNEAQ (reference sequence). The CDR3 has 12 residues. V shed 4 bases and J shed 3 bases, with 3 bases lying between them.

The genes are TRBV7-9 and TRBJ2-1; 13 bases are shared with TRBD2. Trimming at V came to 8 bases and at J to 0 bases, leaving 4 bases not matched to a gene. The CDR3 loop spans 16 amino acids. Germline CDR1 and CDR2: SEHNR and FQNEAQ (reference sequence). CDR3 loop: CASLTSGGISYNEQFF. The DNA of the CDR3 is TGTGCCAGCCTGACTAGCGGGGGGATCTCCTACAATGAGCAGTTCTTC. The whole variable domain, filled in from reference TRBV7-9 and TRBJ2-1, reads DTGVSQNPRHKITKRGQNVTFRCDPISEHNRLYWYRQTLGQGPEFLTYFQNEAQLEKSRLLSDRFSAERPKGSFSTLEIQRTEQGDSAMYLCASLTSGGISYNEQFFGPGTRLTVL.

With regard to this clone: Other DNA variants within this sample encode the same CDR3. V gene TRBV28 combines with J gene TRBJ1-1, with a tentative D call TRBD1 (6 bases). The CDR3 has 15 residues. Looked up from germline, CDR1 is MDHEN and CDR2 is SYDVKM. Trimming left V 4 bases short and J 0 bases short, with 12 bases between. CDR3: CASSSFTGMNTEAFF. CDR3 DNA: TGTGCCAGCAGTTCCTTTACAGGGATGAACACTGAAGCTTTCTTT.

This clone was counted once. The rearrangement links TRBV23-1 to TRBJ2-1; 9 bases line up with TRBD2. Being an ORF, TRBV23-1 has a function that is uncertain. The CDR3 is 17 residues long. Germline trimming cut 3 bases from V and 5 bases from J; bases unmatched to any gene: 11. CDR3 region: CASSQNTGTSSHNEQFF. CDR3 in DNA: TGCGCCAGCAGTCAGAACACCGGGACTAGCAGCCACAATGAGCAGTTCTTC.

The rearrangement uses TRBV27 and TRBJ2-1, with 11 bases that match TRBD2. The CDR3 runs to 15 residues. Germline assignment: CDR1 MNHEY and CDR2 SMNVEV (reference sequence). Unmatched junction bases numbered 8, after V lost 5 bases and J lost 8 bases. The CDR3 protein is CASSALAGVTDEQFF. The CDR3 nucleotides are TGTGCCAGCAGTGCACTAGCGGGAGTAACCGATGAGCAGTTCTTC.